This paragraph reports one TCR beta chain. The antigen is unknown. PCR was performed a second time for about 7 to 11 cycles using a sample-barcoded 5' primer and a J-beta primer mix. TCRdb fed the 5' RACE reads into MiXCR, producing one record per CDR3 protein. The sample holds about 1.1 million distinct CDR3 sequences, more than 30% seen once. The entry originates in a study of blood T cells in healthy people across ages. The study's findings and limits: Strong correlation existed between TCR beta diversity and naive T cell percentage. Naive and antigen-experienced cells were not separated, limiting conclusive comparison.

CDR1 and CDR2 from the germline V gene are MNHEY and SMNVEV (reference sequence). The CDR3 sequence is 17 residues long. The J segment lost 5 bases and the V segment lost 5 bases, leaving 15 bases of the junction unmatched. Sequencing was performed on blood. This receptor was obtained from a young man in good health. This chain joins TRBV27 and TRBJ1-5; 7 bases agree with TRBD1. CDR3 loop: CASSPNPDQGGDQPQHF. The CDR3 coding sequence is TGTGCCAGCAGTCCTAATCCGGATCAGGGGGGGGATCAGCCCCAGCATTTT.